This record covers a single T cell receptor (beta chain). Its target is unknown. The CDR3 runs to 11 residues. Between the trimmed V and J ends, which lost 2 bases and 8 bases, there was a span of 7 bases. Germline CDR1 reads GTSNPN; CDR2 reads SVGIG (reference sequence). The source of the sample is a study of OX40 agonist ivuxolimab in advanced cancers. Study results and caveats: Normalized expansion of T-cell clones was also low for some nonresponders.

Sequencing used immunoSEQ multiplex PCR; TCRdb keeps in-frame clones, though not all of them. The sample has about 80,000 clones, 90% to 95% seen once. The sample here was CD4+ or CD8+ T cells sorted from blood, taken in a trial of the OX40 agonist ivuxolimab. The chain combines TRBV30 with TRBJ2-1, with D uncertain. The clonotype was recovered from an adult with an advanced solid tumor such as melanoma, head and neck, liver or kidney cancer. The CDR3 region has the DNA TGTGCCTGGAGTTTACTTTATGAGCAGTTCTTC. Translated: CAWSLLYEQFF.